This TCR beta chain emerged from a study of cytomegalovirus exposure and HLA in healthy donors. On the study more broadly: Roughly 77 million unique TCRs from HLA-typed donors made up an early data release.

The CDR3 has 15 amino acids. After removal of 4 bases from V and 2 bases from J, the junction contained 6 bases not matched to a gene. Germline lookup yields CDR1 MGHRA and CDR2 YSYEKL. Points from the study as a whole: Within a later analysis, the majority of CMV-associated TCR beta chains appeared HLA-restricted. A later analysis linked a missense DCLRE1C variant to TCR beta V- and J-gene trimming.

It was with 60 Vbeta and 13 Jbeta primers that the PCR ran. The assay was immunoSEQ multiplex PCR, and TCRdb's table has in-frame clones only and misses some. The sample lists 200,000 or so clones; around 81% were seen once. Regarding this clone: The antigen remains unidentified.

This clonotype was sampled from a young woman in good health and CMV-seropositive. The sequenced material came from PBMCs. The genes are TRBV4-1 and TRBJ1-1, with 8 nucleotides matching TRBD1. The CDR3 DNA sequence: TGCGCCAGCAGCCGCACAGGGGGAGGAAACACTGAAGCTTTCTTT. Translated: CASSRTGGGNTEAFF.